This T cell receptor beta chain originates from a study of T cells after yellow fever vaccination (dated by TCRdb to 2018 to 2020). Turning to the overall study: Libraries from fractions with low cell numbers were prepared with the SMART-Seq v4 Ultra Low Input RNA kit. To follow T-cell clones before and after primary and booster YFV17D yellow fever vaccination, bulk TCR alpha and beta repertoires were sequenced over time. Two healthy male donors, one aged 18 to 30 and one aged 30 to 40 years, were included in the cohort. Blood was drawn at multiple timepoints before and after primary and secondary immunization, with bulk PBMC replicates and cell subsets isolated. Results the study describes overall, beyond this receptor: The secondary T-cell response was weaker than the primary response but faster, peaking on day 5 instead of day 15. Most clones expanded after primary vaccination (around 97% of CD4 and approximately 90% of CD8) were re-detected after the booster, suggesting that broad memory maintenance occurred. Only a couple of donors were included in the study, so the extent to which the findings can be generalized is limited. A small fraction of clonotypes showed up in both the CD4 and CD8 compartments, probably as a result of convergent recombination. Computational filtering was needed because FACS-sorted repertoires could contain abundant contaminating clonotypes from the bulk population.

Comments on this clonotype: Its cognate antigen has yet to be identified. Per-base quality was not reported, and no clone a single base away is much larger than it.

The treatment or condition label here, explained by the study, means: live attenuated yellow fever vaccine strain. A standard Ficoll-Paque protocol was used to isolate PBMCs from peripheral blood. Dynabeads CD4 and CD8 positive selection kits were used to isolate CD4 and CD8 T-cell fractions. TriZol was used to extract RNA from bulk PBMCs, from CD4 and CD8 fractions, and from dextramer-positive and dextramer-negative fractions. The sequencing machine was an Illumina NovaSeq 6000. TCR cDNA was synthesized by 5'RACE template switching, which introduced a universal primer site and unique molecular identifiers. Priming of cDNA synthesis was performed from both the TCR alpha and TCR beta constant segments. Library amplification used two PCR steps, and the second PCR step added sample barcodes and sequencing adapters. Libraries were sequenced on Illumina HiSeq 2500 (2x100 bp) or NovaSeq (2x150 bp). From the authors' description of their analysis: MIGEC handled demultiplexing of reads and collapsing into UMI consensus sequences, while MiXCR performed V(D)J alignment. Vaccine-responding clonotypes were identified with edgeR using replicate PBMC samples, with FDR below 0.01 and a log2 fold change above 5 up to day 15 being required. CD4 or CD8 identity was assigned to each bulk clonotype according to whether the clonotype was present at higher abundance in the sequenced CD4 repertoire or the sequenced CD8 repertoire. TCRdb trimmed public reads at Q25 via fastp, called clones via MiXCR and kept in-frame beta chains. Rows with a matching CDR3 protein are joined into one entry that keeps the most common DNA and genes. None of the V and J calls come from the authors' own analysis; TCRdb made them. The sample table holds 100,000 to 150,000 distinct CDR3 sequences, of which roughly 10% were seen once. The ten largest account for approximately 37% of the sample.

This receptor was obtained from a man aged 18 to 29 who received the YFV17D yellow fever vaccine. Specimen: CD8+ T cells sorted from PBMCs, collected on the day of the yellow fever booster vaccination.

The encoded CDR3 is CASSWDRGRIGELFF. The nucleotide sequence reads as follows: TGTGCCAGCAGCTGGGACAGGGGGCGAATCGGGGAGCTGTTTTTT. This sequence uses TRBV5-6 and TRBJ2-2; 12 bases in the junction line up with TRBD1. Based on the germline V gene, the CDR1 and CDR2 sequences are SGHDT and YYEEEE. The CDR3 starts with the cysteine, ends with the phenylalanine, and has 15 residues. The only DNA kept is the CDR3, 45 bases in frame from the first base. From V the trimming removes 3 bases and from J it removes 7 bases, while the gene matches leave 4 bases of the junction unaccounted for.